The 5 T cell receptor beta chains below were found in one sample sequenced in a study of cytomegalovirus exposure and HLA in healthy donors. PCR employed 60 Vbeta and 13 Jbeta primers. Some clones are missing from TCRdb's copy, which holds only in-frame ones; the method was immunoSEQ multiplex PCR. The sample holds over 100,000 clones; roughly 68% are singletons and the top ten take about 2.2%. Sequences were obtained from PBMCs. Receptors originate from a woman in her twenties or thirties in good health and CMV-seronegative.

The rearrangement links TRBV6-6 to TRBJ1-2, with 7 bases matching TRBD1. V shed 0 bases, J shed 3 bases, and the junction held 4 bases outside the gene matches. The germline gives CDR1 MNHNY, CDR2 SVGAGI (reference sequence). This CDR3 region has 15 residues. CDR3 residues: CASSYSTGKDYGYTF. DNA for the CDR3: TGTGCCAGCAGTTACTCGACAGGGAAAGACTATGGCTACACCTTC.

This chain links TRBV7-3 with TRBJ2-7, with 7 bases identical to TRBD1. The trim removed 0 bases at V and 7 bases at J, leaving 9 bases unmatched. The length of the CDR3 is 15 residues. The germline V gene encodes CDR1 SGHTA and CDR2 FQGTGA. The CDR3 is CASSLTGGLRNEQYF. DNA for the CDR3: TGTGCCAGCAGCTTAACAGGGGGCCTCAGGAATGAGCAGTACTTC.

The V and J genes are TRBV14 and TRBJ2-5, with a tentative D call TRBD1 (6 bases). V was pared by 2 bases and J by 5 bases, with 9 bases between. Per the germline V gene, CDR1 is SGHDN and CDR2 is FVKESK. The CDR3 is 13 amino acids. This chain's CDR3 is CASSQNREETQYF. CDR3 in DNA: TGTGCCAGCAGCCAAAACAGGGAGGAGACCCAGTACTTC.

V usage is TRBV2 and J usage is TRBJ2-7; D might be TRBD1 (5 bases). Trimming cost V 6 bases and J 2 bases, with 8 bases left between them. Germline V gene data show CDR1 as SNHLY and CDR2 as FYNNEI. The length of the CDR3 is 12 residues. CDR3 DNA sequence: TGTGCCAGCAGCAGGGAAACCTACGAGCAGTACTTC. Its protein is CASSRETYEQYF.

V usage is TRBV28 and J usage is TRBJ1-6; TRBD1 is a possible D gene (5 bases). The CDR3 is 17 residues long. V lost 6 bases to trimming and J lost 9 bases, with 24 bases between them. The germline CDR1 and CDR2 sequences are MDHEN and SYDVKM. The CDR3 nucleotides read TGTGCCAGCAGGCCTTGGGAGGGGAGTCCGTGGGTTTCACCCCTCCACTTT. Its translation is CASRPWEGSPWVSPLHF.